This T cell receptor (beta chain) was sequenced in a study of blood T cells in healthy people across ages. The V end lost 3 bases, the J end lost 11 bases, and 19 bases lay between the germline ends. Germline lookup yields CDR1 SNHLY and CDR2 FYNNEI. There are 15 residues in the CDR3. It was with a sample-barcoded 5' primer and a J-beta primer mix that a second PCR of roughly 7 to 11 cycles was run. MiXCR, applied by TCRdb to the 5' RACE reads, yields one record per CDR3 protein. This sample has 2 million or so distinct CDR3 sequences; about 49% occur once, and the top ten carry 2% to 2.5%. The sequenced sample was blood. The TCR comes from a woman between 35 and 50 years old in good health. This rearrangement joins TRBV2 to TRBJ1-4, with D perhaps matching TRBD1 (6 bases). Written as DNA, the CDR3 is TGTGCCAGCAGTGATCCCTCGGACAGTCGAGCGAAACTGTTTTTT. Encoded protein: CASSDPSDSRAKLFF.